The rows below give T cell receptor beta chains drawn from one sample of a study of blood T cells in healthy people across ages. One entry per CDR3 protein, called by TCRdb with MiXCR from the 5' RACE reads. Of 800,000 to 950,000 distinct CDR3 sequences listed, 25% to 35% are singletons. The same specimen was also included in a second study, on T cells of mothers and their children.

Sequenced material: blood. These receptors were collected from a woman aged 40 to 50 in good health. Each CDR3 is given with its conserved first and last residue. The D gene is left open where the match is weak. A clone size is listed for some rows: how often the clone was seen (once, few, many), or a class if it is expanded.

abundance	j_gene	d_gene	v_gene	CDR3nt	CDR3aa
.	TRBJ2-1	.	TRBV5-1	TGCGCCAGCAGCTTGGTCGAGCCAAAGGTGTCCTACGAGCAGTTCTTC	CASSLVEPKVSYEQFF
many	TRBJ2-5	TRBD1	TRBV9	TGTGCCAGCAGCGAGGCCCCTACAGGGGGGGAGACCCAGTACTTC	CASSEAPTGGETQYF
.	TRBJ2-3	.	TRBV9	TGTGCCAGCAGCGTAGGTGGTGACACAGATACGCAGTATTTT	CASSVGGDTDTQYF
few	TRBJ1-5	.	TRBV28	TGTGCCAGCAGTCCACGCCCGGCCCTATCCCCTCATCAGCCCCAGCATTTT	CASSPRPALSPHQPQHF
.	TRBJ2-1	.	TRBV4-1	TGCGCCAGCAGCCAAGAAGGGCAGGGAGGTGAGCAGTTCTTC	CASSQEGQGGEQFF
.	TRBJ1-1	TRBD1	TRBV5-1	TGCGCCAGCAGCTTAAGACAGGGGGCCTTGAACACTGAAGCTTTCTTT	CASSLRQGALNTEAFF
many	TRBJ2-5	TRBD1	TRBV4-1	TGCGCCAGCAGCCAAGATAGGGACAGGGGGTCCCAAGAGACCCAGTACTTC	CASSQDRDRGSQETQYF
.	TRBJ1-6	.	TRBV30	TGTGCCTGGAGTACAGCGTATAATTCACCCCTCCACTTT	CAWSTAYNSPLHF
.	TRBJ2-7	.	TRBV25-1	TGTGCCAGCAGTTCCTGGGACTCATCCTACGAGCAGTACTTC	CASSSWDSSYEQYF
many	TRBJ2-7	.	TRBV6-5	TGTGCCAGCGGCCTTGAGGGGGGGCGCGAGCAGTACTTC	CASGLEGGREQYF
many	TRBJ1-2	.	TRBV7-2	TGTGCCAGCATCTCTATGGGGATTGCTAACTATGGCTACACCTTC	CASISMGIANYGYTF
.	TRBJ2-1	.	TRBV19	TGTGCCAGTAGTAATAGTCATGAGCAGTTCTTC	CASSNSHEQFF
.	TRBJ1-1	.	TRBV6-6	TGTGCCAGCAGCGTCGGCCCCACTGAAGCTTTCTTT	CASSVGPTEAFF
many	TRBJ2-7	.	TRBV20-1	TGCAGTGCACCCGACGGCTCCCATTACGAGCAGTACTTC	CSAPDGSHYEQYF
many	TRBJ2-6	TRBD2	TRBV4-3	TGCGCCAGCAGCCAAGGGACTAGCAACTCTGGGGCCAACGTCCTGACTTTC	CASSQGTSNSGANVLTF
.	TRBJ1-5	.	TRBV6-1	TGTGCCAGCAGTGAATGGGTTTTGGGGGGGGGCACAGATACGCAGCATTTT	CASSEWVLGGGTDTQHF
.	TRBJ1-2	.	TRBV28	TGTGCCAGCAGTCCATCGGACAGAGCTAACTATGGCTACACCTTC	CASSPSDRANYGYTF
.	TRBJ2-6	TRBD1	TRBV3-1	TGTGCCAGCAGCCAAGACACAGGGGTCTCTGGGGCCAACGTCCTGACTTTC	CASSQDTGVSGANVLTF
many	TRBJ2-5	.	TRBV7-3	TGTGCCAGCAGCTTAAGGGGGGCGCCGTTGGAGACCCAGTACTTC	CASSLRGAPLETQYF
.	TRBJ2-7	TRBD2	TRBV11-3	TGTGCCAGTAGCTTAGATGGTCGGGGGGGTATCTACTTC	CASSLDGRGGIYF
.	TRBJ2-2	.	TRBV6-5	TGTGCCAGCAGTTCCCCCATTGGGACCGGGGAGCGGTTTTTT	CASSSPIGTGERFF
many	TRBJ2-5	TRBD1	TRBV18	TGTGCCAGCTCGCAGGACAGGGGTTCGGAGACCCAGTACTTC	CASSQDRGSETQYF
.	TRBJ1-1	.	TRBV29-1	TGCAGCGTCCCCACTGGGGGAGACACTGAAGTTTTCTTT	CSVPTGGDTEVFF
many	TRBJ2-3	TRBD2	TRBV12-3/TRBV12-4	TGTGCCAGCAGTCAGACTAGCGGGGAGGCAGATACGCAGTATTTT	CASSQTSGEADTQYF
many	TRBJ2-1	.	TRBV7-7	TGTGCTAGCAGCTTAGAGAGCGGCCGAGAGCAGTTCTTC	CASSLESGREQFF
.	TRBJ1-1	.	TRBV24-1	TGTGCCACCAGTGACGGGATGGGAACTGAAGCTTTCTTT	CATSDGMGTEAFF
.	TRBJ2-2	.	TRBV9	TGTGCCAGCAGCGTAGGGGGAGGGGGCTACGGCGGGGAGCTGTTTTTT	CASSVGGGGYGGELFF
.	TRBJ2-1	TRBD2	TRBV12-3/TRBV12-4	TGTGCCATCGTTAGCGGGGGGCCAGGGAATGAGCAGTTCTTC	CAIVSGGPGNEQFF
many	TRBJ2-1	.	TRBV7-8	TGTGCCAGCACACCGGGGCGGAGCTACAATGAGCAGTTCTTC	CASTPGRSYNEQFF
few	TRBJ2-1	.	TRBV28	TGTGCCAGCAGTTTAGTGGTTTCCTACAATGAGCAGTTCTTC	CASSLVVSYNEQFF
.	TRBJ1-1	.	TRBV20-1	TGCAGTGCTAGTGGGGGAGGGGATGGGACTGAAGCTTTCTTT	CSASGGGDGTEAFF
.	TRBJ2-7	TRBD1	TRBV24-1	TGTGCCACCAGTGACTCCGGGACAGGGGGCCACGAGCAGTACTTC	CATSDSGTGGHEQYF
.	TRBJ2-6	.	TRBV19	TGTGCCAGTAGCGTCGACGGGGGCTCTGGGGCCAACGTCCTGACTTTC	CASSVDGGSGANVLTF
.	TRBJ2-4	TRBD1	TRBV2	TGTGCCAGCATAAGACAGGGTGTAACCAAAAACATTCAGTACTTC	CASIRQGVTKNIQYF
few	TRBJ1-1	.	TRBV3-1	TGTGCCAGCAGCCAATTCAACACGGCTTTCTTT	CASSQFNTAFF
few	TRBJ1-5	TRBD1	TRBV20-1	TGCAGTGCTAGGGGACAGGGGTTCCAGCAGCATTTT	CSARGQGFQQHF
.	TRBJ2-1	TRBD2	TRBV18	TGTGCCAGCTCACCACCGGGGCTAGCGGGGGGGTCCTACAATGAGCAGTTCTTC	CASSPPGLAGGSYNEQFF
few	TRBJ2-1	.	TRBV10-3	TGTGCCATCAGTCTAAGTTCCAATGAGCAGTTCTTC	CAISLSSNEQFF
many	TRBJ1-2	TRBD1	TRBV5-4	TGTGCCAGCAGCCGGGGACAGGGCCCCAACTATGGCTACACCTTC	CASSRGQGPNYGYTF
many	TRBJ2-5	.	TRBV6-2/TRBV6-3	TGTGCCAGCAGTTACAGTGCGGAGGGGGCAGAGACCCAGTACTTC	CASSYSAEGAETQYF
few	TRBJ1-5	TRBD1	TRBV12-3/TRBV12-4	TGTGCCAGCAGTTTCACCCAGGGGGGTCAGCCCCAGCATTTT	CASSFTQGGQPQHF
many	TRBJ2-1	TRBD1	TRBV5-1	TGCGCCAGCAGCTCGGACAGGGATGAGCAGTTCTTC	CASSSDRDEQFF
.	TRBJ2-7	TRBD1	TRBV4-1	TGCGCCAGCAGCCGCCGACAGGGACCCTACGAGCAGTACTTC	CASSRRQGPYEQYF
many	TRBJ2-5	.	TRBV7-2	TGTGCCAGCAGCTTAGAAGATGGTGGGGGCGGAGGGGGGACCCAGTACTTC	CASSLEDGGGGGGTQYF
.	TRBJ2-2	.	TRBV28	TGTGCCACCTTTCGAGAGACCGGGGAGCTGTTTTTT	CATFRETGELFF
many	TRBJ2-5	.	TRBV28	TGTGCCAGCAGTTTGGGACCCCTAACCCAGTACTTC	CASSLGPLTQYF
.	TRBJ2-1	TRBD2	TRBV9	TGTGCCAGCAGCGTAGATCCGGGAGGGGATGAGCAGTTCTTC	CASSVDPGGDEQFF
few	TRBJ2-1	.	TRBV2	TGTGCCAGCAGGAAAGGATCATACAATGAGCAGTTCTTC	CASRKGSYNEQFF
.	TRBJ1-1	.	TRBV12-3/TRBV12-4	TGTGCCAGCAGTTGGGAGTTCGTTGGCACTGAAGCTTTCTTT	CASSWEFVGTEAFF
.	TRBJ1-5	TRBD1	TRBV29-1	TGCAGCGGGGACAGGGGACGCCGGGAAGAAAATCAGCCCCAGCATTTT	CSGDRGRREENQPQHF